Shown below are 10 T cell receptor beta chains from a single sample sequenced in a study of CD8+CD57+ T cells in acquired aplastic anemia. CD8+CD57+ cell expansion had been shown by flow cytometry in patients chosen for sequencing. Investigators profiled TCR beta VDJ and CDR3 from genomic DNA template. TCRdb processed the reads anew with MiXCR; each CDR3 protein has one entry. The sample has over 150,000 distinct CDR3 sequences, roughly 49% seen once. The source material was sorted CD4+, CD8+, or CD8+CD57+ T cells (not recorded which) from PBMCs. The receptors were sampled from a human donor with aplastic anemia.

This clonotype was counted once. V usage is TRBV29-1 and J usage is TRBJ2-1, with TRBD1 identical over 8 bases. Germline V gene data show CDR1 as SQVTM and CDR2 as ANQGSEA. The CDR3 has 15 amino acids. V shed 8 bases and J 3 bases; nucleotides not matched to a gene: 12. CDR3 region: CSLKNQGALYNEQFF. The CDR3 coding sequence is TGCAGCCTGAAGAATCAGGGGGCTCTCTACAATGAGCAGTTCTTC.

The DNA for the CDR3 is TGTGCCAGCAGTCGGACTAGCGGGGGGTGTACAGATACGCAGTATTTT. Translating it yields CASSRTSGGCTDTQYF. The gene calls are TRBV6-1 and TRBJ2-3; 14 nucleotides match TRBD2. Germline CDR1 and CDR2: MNHNS and SASEGT. The CDR3 runs 16 residues. V was clipped by 5 bases and J by 3 bases; unmatched bases: 4.

V and J are TRBV2 and TRBJ1-2; D might be TRBD1 (5 bases). V dropped 6 bases and J dropped 7 bases, with 15 bases sitting between them. This CDR3 has 13 amino acids. In germline, CDR1 is SNHLY, CDR2 FYNNEI. The CDR3 nucleotides are TGTGCCAGCAGGGCGGCGGGGGTCCTTGGCTACACCTTC. This sequence encodes CASRAAGVLGYTF.

The table lists this clonotype with a few counts. An end of the junction does not agree with germline; a read error may underlie this. V gene TRBV19 combines with J gene TRBJ1-3; no clear D. The CDR3 loop spans 14 amino acids. The germline gives CDR1 LNHDA, CDR2 SQIVND (reference sequence). CDR3 region: CASSQVGLSDAIYF. CDR3 nucleotide sequence: TGCGCCAGCAGCCAAGTGGGTCTCAGCGACGCCATATATTTT.

CDR3 nucleotide sequence: TGTGCCAGAGACACGACTGAAGCTTTCTTT. Translation gives CARDTTEAFF. The chain recombines TRBV2 with TRBJ1-1; D call uncertain. V was trimmed by 9 bases and J by 5 bases, leaving 7 bases between them. CDR1 and CDR2 (germline): SNHLY, FYNNEI. CDR3 length: 10 residues.

This clonotype was seen repeatedly, ten times or more. The chain couples TRBV5-1 to TRBJ2-7; D remains unclear. V lost 7 bases and J 0 bases, leaving 17 bases between the germline ends. The CDR3 extends over 15 amino acids. Germline V gene sequence: CDR1 SGHRS, CDR2 YFSETQ. In nucleotides, the CDR3 is TGCGCCAGCGCCCCGCTCCCCGCGAGCTCCTACGAGCAGTACTTC. This sequence encodes CASAPLPASSYEQYF.

The chain uses TRBV7-9 and TRBJ1-6; D ambiguous. The germline V gene encodes CDR1 SEHNR and CDR2 FQNEAQ (reference sequence). Trimming removed 6 bases from V and 11 bases from J, with 11 bases in between. The CDR3 length is 12 residues. The DNA for the CDR3 is TGTGCCAGCAGTGTAGTTGGGCCACCCCTCCACTTT. Its translation is CASSVVGPPLHF.

This clonotype occurred a few times. The rearrangement joins TRBV29-1 to TRBJ1-2; tentatively, D is TRBD1 (6 bases). Germline values: CDR1 SQVTM, CDR2 ANQGSEA. This CDR3 comprises 12 residues. With 8 bases removed from V and 4 bases from J, the gap between germline ends came to 14 bases. CDR3 DNA sequence: TGCAGCAGTTACTTACAGGGCTATGGCTACACCTTC. This gives the protein CSSYLQGYGYTF.

In its sample, this clonotype was seen many times. The V call is TRBV16, the J call TRBJ1-5; 7 nucleotides line up with TRBD1. Germline CDR1 reads KGHSY; CDR2 reads FQNENV. The V gene end was trimmed by 2 bases and the J gene end by 7 bases; junction bases not matched to a gene: 8. This CDR3 region has 15 residues. The CDR3 spells CASSQKIDRVQPQHF. CDR3 coding DNA: TGTGCCAGCAGCCAAAAGATTGACAGGGTCCAGCCCCAGCATTTT.

The chain joins TRBV7-9 to TRBJ2-1, with D unclear. The CDR3 is 13 residues long. Trimming cost V 5 bases and J 7 bases, with 12 bases left between them. Germline V gene data show CDR1 as SEHNR and CDR2 as FQNEAQ (reference sequence). This CDR3 is CASSARNTNEQFF. CDR3 nucleotides: TGTGCCAGCAGCGCTAGGAATACGAATGAGCAGTTCTTC.